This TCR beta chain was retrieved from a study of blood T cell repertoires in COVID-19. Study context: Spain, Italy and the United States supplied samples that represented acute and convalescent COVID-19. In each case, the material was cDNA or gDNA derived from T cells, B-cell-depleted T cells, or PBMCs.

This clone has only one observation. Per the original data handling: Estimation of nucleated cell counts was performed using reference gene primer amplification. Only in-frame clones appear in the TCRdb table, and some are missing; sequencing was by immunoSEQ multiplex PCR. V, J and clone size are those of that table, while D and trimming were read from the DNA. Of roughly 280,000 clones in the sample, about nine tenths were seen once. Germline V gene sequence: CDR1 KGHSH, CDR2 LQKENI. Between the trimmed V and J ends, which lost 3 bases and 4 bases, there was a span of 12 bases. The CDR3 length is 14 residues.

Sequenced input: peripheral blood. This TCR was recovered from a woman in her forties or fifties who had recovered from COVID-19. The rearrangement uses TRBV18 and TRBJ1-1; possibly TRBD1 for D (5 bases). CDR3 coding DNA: TGTGCCAGCTCACCCCAGGCCAGGGCCACTGAAGCTTTCTTT. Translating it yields CASSPQARATEAFF.